The 18 T cell receptor beta chains listed next were all sequenced from one sample in a study of patients and donors after allogeneic stem cell transplantation. TCRdb recomputed calls from the RT-PCR reads with MiXCR, one row per CDR3 protein. Here the sample spans 800,000 to 1,000,000 distinct CDR3 sequences, about a sixth being singletons. Sequences were obtained from blood, either unsorted or a sorted T cell fraction (not recorded which). These receptors originate from a human donor who was either an allogeneic HSCT recipient or a stem cell or donor lymphocyte infusion donor (not recorded which). It is not recorded whose cells these are; they may come from a transplant donor.

This clonotype was detected many times. The V and J genes are TRBV12-3 or TRBV12-4 and TRBJ1-2; possibly TRBD1 for D (6 bases). The CDR3 is made up of 15 amino acids. Trimming removed 8 bases at V and 0 bases at J, with 16 bases between. CDR3 loop: CASPPGQGTNYGYTF. The CDR3 nucleotides are TGTGCCAGCCCCCCGGGGCAGGGGACTAACTATGGCTACACCTTC.

The chain carries TRBV16 and TRBJ2-7; D call uncertain. Germline-derived CDR1 and CDR2 are KGHSY and FQNENV. The CDR3 spans 15 residues. V shed 2 bases and J shed 0 bases, with 11 bases lying between them. CDR3 sequence reads: CASSQVGPPSYEQYF. The CDR3 nucleotides read TGTGCCAGCAGCCAAGTGGGCCCCCCCTCCTACGAGCAGTACTTC. Variable domain in full (rest from reference TRBV16 and TRBJ2-7): GEEVAQTPKHLVRGEGQKAKLYCAPIKGHSYVFWYQQVLKNEFKFLISFQNENVFDETGMPKERFSAKCLPNSPCSLEIQATKLEDSAVYFCASSQVGPPSYEQYFGPGTRLTVT.

This clonotype was detected a few times. This sequence joins TRBV3-1 and TRBJ2-2, with D perhaps TRBD1 (6 bases). The CDR3 covers 16 residues. Germline CDR1 LGHDT, CDR2 YNNKEL (reference sequence). Deletions cut 1 base from V and 5 bases from J, with 14 bases between. The CDR3 region has the DNA TGTGCCAGCAGCCAAGGTGCAGGGGCGGGTACCGGGGAGCTGTTTTTT. It translates to CASSQGAGAGTGELFF.

The rearrangement links TRBV7-6 to TRBJ2-3; D gene uncertain. V dropped 5 bases and J dropped 11 bases, with 17 bases sitting between them. The length of the CDR3 is 13 residues. The germline gives CDR1 SGHVS, CDR2 FNYEAQ. The CDR3 sequence is CASSPRGQAKQYF. DNA for the CDR3: TGTGCCAGCAGCCCCCGAGGCCAGGCTAAGCAGTATTTT.

The chain combines TRBV10-3 with TRBJ2-7; D is possibly TRBD1 (6 bases). Germline assignment: CDR1 ENHRY and CDR2 SYGVKD. V lost 6 bases and J 0 bases, leaving 18 bases between the germline ends. CDR3 length: 16 amino acids. Here the CDR3 DNA reads TGTGCCATCAGGGAACCCTCGGGACACAGCTCCTACGAGCAGTACTTC. Protein product: CAIREPSGHSSYEQYF.

This clonotype has a handful of counts. V and J are TRBV12-3 or TRBV12-4 and TRBJ2-3; D unresolved. The CDR3 loop spans 15 amino acids. The V gene lost 6 bases and the J gene lost 2 bases, with 15 bases spanning the gap. Here the CDR3 DNA reads TGTGCCAGCAGAGAACGGACCCGCCCCACAGATACGCAGTATTTT. Amino acid sequence: CASRERTRPTDTQYF.

The chain combines TRBV14 with TRBJ2-5, with D perhaps assigned TRBD1 or TRBD2 (5 bases each). The CDR3 consists of 15 residues. The V end lost 0 bases, the J end lost 1 base, and 9 bases lay between the germline ends. Germline assignment: CDR1 SGHDN and CDR2 FVKESK. The CDR3 DNA sequence: TGTGCCAGCAGCCAAGAAGTCGGGGCCCAAGAGACCCAGTACTTC. Its protein product is CASSQEVGAQETQYF.

The table lists this clonotype with a few counts. The V call is TRBV20-1, the J call TRBJ2-3; D is perhaps TRBD1 (6 bases). The CDR3 contains 13 residues. The germline CDR1 and CDR2 sequences are DFQATT and SNEGSKA (reference sequence). Trimming left V 4 bases short and J 4 bases short, with 12 bases between. CDR3 nucleotides: TGCAGTGCTACCCCGGACAGATCAGATACGCAGTATTTT. As protein: CSATPDRSDTQYF.

This clonotype was detected a few times. The chain has TRBV5-1 and TRBJ2-1, with D possibly matching TRBD1 (6 bases). The CDR3 is made up of 15 amino acids. The germline gives CDR1 SGHRS, CDR2 YFSETQ. The V and J ends lost 4 bases and 7 bases respectively, with 18 bases between them. CDR3 nucleotides: TGCGCCAGCAGCGTCCGGGACAAGGGGATGAATGAGCAGTTCTTC. Translation gives CASSVRDKGMNEQFF. Filled out from reference TRBV5-1 and TRBJ2-1, the complete variable domain reads KAGVTQTPRYLIKTRGQQVTLSCSPISGHRSVSWYQQTPGQGLQFLFEYFSETQRNKGNFPGRFSGRQFSNSRSEMNVSTLELGDSALYLCASSVRDKGMNEQFFGPGTRLTVL.

This clonotype has just a few counts. CDR3: CATQTGNGGEQFF. CDR3 sequence (DNA): TGTGCCACCCAGACGGGTAATGGGGGTGAGCAGTTCTTC. V usage is TRBV2 and J usage is TRBJ2-1; D tentatively reads TRBD1 or TRBD2 (5 bases each). CDR3 length: 13 amino acids. The germline gives CDR1 SNHLY, CDR2 FYNNEI. The ends were cut back, 10 bases at V and 9 bases at J, with 19 bases in the middle. Looking up the rest from reference TRBV2 and TRBJ2-1 gives the full variable domain: EPEVTQTPSHQVTQMGQEVILRCVPISNHLYFYWYRQILGQKVEFLVSFYNNEISEKSEIFDDQFSVERPDGSNFTLKIRSTKLEDSAMYFCATQTGNGGEQFFGPGTRLTVL.

There are a few counts of this clonotype. The gene calls are TRBV12-3 or TRBV12-4 and TRBJ1-2; D is unclear. Trimming shortened V by 5 bases and J by 6 bases, and 13 bases separated the two germline ends. The CDR3 extends over 13 amino acids. CDR3 amino acids: CASSALEVDGYTF. CDR3 DNA: TGTGCCAGCAGTGCGCTTGAGGTCGATGGCTACACCTTC.

In DNA form, the CDR3 reads TGTGCCACCAGCAGGGACATTGGGGTGGAGACCCAGTACTTC. Translated: CATSRDIGVETQYF. The chain recombines TRBV15 with TRBJ2-5; tentative D call: TRBD1 (5 bases). Germline V gene lookup returns CDR1 LNHNV and CDR2 YYDKDF (reference sequence). Deletions cut 3 bases from V and 5 bases from J, with 13 bases between. The CDR3 totals 14 residues.

This rearrangement joins TRBV7-6 to TRBJ2-3; D might be TRBD2 (5 bases). The germline CDR1 and CDR2 sequences are SGHVS and FNYEAQ. The CDR3 runs to 17 residues. V was cut by 0 bases and J by 2 bases, with 15 bases left in between. This CDR3 reads CASSLASGARFTDTQYF. CDR3 coding DNA: TGTGCCAGCAGCTTAGCGAGCGGCGCTCGATTCACAGATACGCAGTATTTT.

The genes are TRBV5-4 and TRBJ2-7; the D gene is possibly TRBD2 (6 bases). Between the trimmed V and J ends, which lost 2 bases and 2 bases, there was a span of 17 bases. Germline V gene data show CDR1 as SGHNT and CDR2 as YYREEE (reference sequence). The CDR3 is 16 residues long. The CDR3 loop reads CASSLGFGGVAYEQYF. The DNA of the CDR3 is TGTGCCAGCAGCTTAGGATTCGGCGGGGTAGCCTACGAGCAGTACTTC. Variable domain in full (rest from reference TRBV5-4 and TRBJ2-7): ETGVTQSPTHLIKTRGQQVTLRCSSQSGHNTVSWYQQALGQGPQFIFQYYREEENGRGNFPPRFSGLQFPNYSSELNVNALELDDSALYLCASSLGFGGVAYEQYFGPGTRLTVT.

The CDR3 DNA is TGTGCCAGCGGAATGCAGGGTTCCACCTACGAGCAGTACTTC. Protein product: CASGMQGSTYEQYF. The V gene is TRBV6-2 or TRBV6-3, the J gene TRBJ2-7, with D tentatively TRBD1 (5 bases). V gave up 8 bases and J gave up 2 bases, with 16 bases separating them. Germline V CDR1 and CDR2: MNHEY, SVGEGT. The CDR3 extends over 14 amino acids.

This clonotype was seen more than once but under ten times. V usage is TRBV2 and J usage is TRBJ1-5; D not resolved. The V and J ends lost 2 bases and 4 bases respectively, with 12 bases between them. Germline CDR1 and CDR2: SNHLY and FYNNEI. The CDR3 has 15 amino acids. CDR3 DNA sequence: TGTGCCAGCAGTGAAAATGGGAGTGGAAATCAGCCCCAGCATTTT. It specifies CASSENGSGNQPQHF.

This sequence joins TRBV5-1 and TRBJ1-3; TRBD1 is a possible D gene (5 bases). CDR1 SGHRS and CDR2 YFSETQ come from the germline V gene. V gave up 2 bases and J gave up 3 bases, with 12 bases separating them. This CDR3 has 15 amino acids. In DNA form, the CDR3 reads TGCGCCAGCAGCTTTCCAGACAGCGTTGGAAACACCATATATTTT. Protein sequence: CASSFPDSVGNTIYF.

This clonotype was seen more than once but under ten times. This chain joins TRBV7-2 and TRBJ1-4, with TRBD1 as a possible D gene (6 bases). With 6 bases removed from V and 0 bases from J, the gap between germline ends came to 14 bases. Germline V gene data show CDR1 as SGHTA and CDR2 as FQGNSA. The CDR3 sequence is 16 residues long. CDR3 in DNA: TGTGCCAGCAGTCCGGACAGATCCTCAACTAATGAAAAACTGTTTTTT. The encoded protein is CASSPDRSSTNEKLFF. The full variable domain, its missing parts supplied by reference TRBV7-2 and TRBJ1-4, is GAGVSQSPSNKVTEKGKDVELRCDPISGHTALYWYRQSLGQGLEFLIYFQGNSAPDKSGLPSDRFSAERTGGSVSTLTIQRTQQEDSAVYLCASSPDRSSTNEKLFFGSGTQLSVL.